This TCR beta chain comes out of a study of beta chain features in type 1 diabetes. Study findings and constraints: Individuals with type 1 diabetes displayed fewer insertions and more deletions at VDJ junctions. Across all four CD4+ subsets, people with type 1 diabetes showed modestly shorter TCRB CDR3s.

As to this clone: Its specificity is unknown.

Between the trimmed V and J ends, which lost 4 bases and 3 bases, there was a span of 16 bases. Per germline, CDR1 SGHNT and CDR2 YYREEE (reference sequence). This CDR3 comprises 15 residues. All of the isolated RNA was reverse transcribed, so expressed TCRB transcripts were sequenced. Clones were read by immunoSEQ multiplex PCR, and TCRdb kept only the in-frame ones, dropping some. The table shows 140,000 to 150,000 clones, with 8.5% to 12% occurring only once. The chain recombines TRBV5-4 with TRBJ1-1; D gene uncertain. Sequencing was done on a sample of naive CD4+ T cells from blood. The origin of this receptor is a man aged 18 to 29 in good health. CDR3 nucleotide sequence: TGTGCCAGCAGCCCACTACCGGATACGTACACTGAAGCTTTCTTT. Translated: CASSPLPDTYTEAFF.